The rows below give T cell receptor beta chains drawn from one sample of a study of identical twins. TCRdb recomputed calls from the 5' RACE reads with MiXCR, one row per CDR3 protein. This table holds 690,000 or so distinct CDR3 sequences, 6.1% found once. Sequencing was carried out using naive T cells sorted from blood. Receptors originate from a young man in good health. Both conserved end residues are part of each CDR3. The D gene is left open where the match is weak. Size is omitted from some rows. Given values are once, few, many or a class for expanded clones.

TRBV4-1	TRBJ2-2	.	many	TGCGCCAGCAGCCAAAGGCTAGCGCTCACCGGGGAGCTGTTTTTT	CASSQRLALTGELFF
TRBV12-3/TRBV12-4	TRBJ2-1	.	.	TGTGCCAGCAGCCGCCGACAGGCCCGATACAATGAGCAGTTCTTC	CASSRRQARYNEQFF
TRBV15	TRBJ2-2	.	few	TGTGCCACCAGCAGAGCGAAGAGGTTTAACACCGGGGAGCTGTTTTTT	CATSRAKRFNTGELFF
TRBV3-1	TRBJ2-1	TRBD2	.	TGTGCCAGCAGACAAGCGGGTTTTAGCGGGGCCTACAATGAGCAGTTCTTC	CASRQAGFSGAYNEQFF
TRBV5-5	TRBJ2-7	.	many	TGTGCCAGCAGCCCTGACAGGTGGGGGACCTACGAGCAGTACTTC	CASSPDRWGTYEQYF
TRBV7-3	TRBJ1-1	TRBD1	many	TGTGCCAGCAGCCCTGAGGACAGGGTTGGTGAAGCTTTCTTT	CASSPEDRVGEAFF
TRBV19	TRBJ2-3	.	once	TGTGCCAGTAGTCCGGCCCAGTGGCTCGGCGCTCCTGATACGCAGTATTTT	CASSPAQWLGAPDTQYF
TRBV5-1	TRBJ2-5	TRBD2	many	TGCGCCAGCAAGGCGGGAGGGTTGGAGACCCAGTACTTC	CASKAGGLETQYF
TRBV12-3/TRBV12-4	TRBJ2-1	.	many	TGTGCCAGCGTCCTTGGGGGGATTTCGTACAATGAGCAGTTCTTC	CASVLGGISYNEQFF
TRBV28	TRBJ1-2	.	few	TGTGCCAGCAGTTTATTTGGTCTTAACTATGGCTACACCTTC	CASSLFGLNYGYTF
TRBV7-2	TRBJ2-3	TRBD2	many	TGTGCCAGCAGCTTCACTCTAGCGGGAGGAGGGCCAGATACGCAGTATTTT	CASSFTLAGGGPDTQYF
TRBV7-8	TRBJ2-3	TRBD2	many	TGTGCCAGCAGCTTAGTTTCTTTGTTTGGACTAGCGGGGGGCACAGATACGCAGTATTTT	CASSLVSLFGLAGGTDTQYF
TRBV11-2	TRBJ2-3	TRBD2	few	TGTGCCAGCAGCGTGACTAGCGGGAGAGGGGGGGAAGGGGTGCAGTATTTT	CASSVTSGRGGEGVQYF
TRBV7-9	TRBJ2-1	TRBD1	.	TGTGCCAGCAGCTCCCCGGGACAGGGTATCTATGAGCAGTTCTTC	CASSSPGQGIYEQFF
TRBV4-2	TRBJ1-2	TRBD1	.	TGTGCCAGCAGCCCGGAACAGGGGCCGGATTATGGCTACACCTTC	CASSPEQGPDYGYTF
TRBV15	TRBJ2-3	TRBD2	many	TGTGCCACCAGCGGTCGACTAGCGGGCAGCACAGATACGCAGTATTTT	CATSGRLAGSTDTQYF
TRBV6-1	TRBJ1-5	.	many	TGTGCCAGCAGCCAAGACAGACACTATCAGCCCCAGCATTTT	CASSQDRHYQPQHF
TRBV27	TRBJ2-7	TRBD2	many	TGTGCCAGCAGTCGCCTTGGATCGGGACTAGCGGGAGAAAGTACCCTGTACGAGCAGTACTTC	CASSRLGSGLAGESTLYEQYF
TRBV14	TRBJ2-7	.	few	TGTGCCAGCAGCCAAGAACAGGGCAGTTCCTACGAGCAGTACTTC	CASSQEQGSSYEQYF
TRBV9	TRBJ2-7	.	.	TGTGCCAGCAGCGTAGTGGGTTACTCCTACGAGCAGTACTTC	CASSVVGYSYEQYF
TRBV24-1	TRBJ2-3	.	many	TGTGCCACCAGTGATTTGTTAGCTATCGATACGCAGTATTTT	CATSDLLAIDTQYF
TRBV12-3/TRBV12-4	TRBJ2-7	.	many	TGTGCCAGCAGACCCGAGGGCCACGAGCAGTACTTC	CASRPEGHEQYF
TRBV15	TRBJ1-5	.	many	TGTGCCACCAGCAGAGATAAGCAGTGGGGCAATCAGCCCCAGCATTTT	CATSRDKQWGNQPQHF
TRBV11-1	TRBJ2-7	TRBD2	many	TGTGCCGGCAGCCGATTTCGTAGGACTAGCGGGAGAACCTACGAGCAGTACTTC	CAGSRFRRTSGRTYEQYF
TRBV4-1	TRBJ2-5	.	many	TGCGCCAGCAGCCAAGTTGGGGCTAGAGGCCAAGAGACCCAGTACTTC	CASSQVGARGQETQYF
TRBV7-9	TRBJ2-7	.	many	TGTGCCAGCAGCGGGAGAGAGGTCGAGCAGTACTTC	CASSGREVEQYF
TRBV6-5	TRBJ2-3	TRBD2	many	TGTGCCAGCAGTTACGCTAGCGGGAGGGCCGCTGATACGCAGTATTTT	CASSYASGRAADTQYF
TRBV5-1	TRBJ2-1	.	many	TGCGCCAGCACCTTCGATTCAACCTACAATGAGCAGTTCTTC	CASTFDSTYNEQFF
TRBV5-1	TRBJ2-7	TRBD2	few	TGCGCCAGCAGCTTGAAAACTAGCGGGCCCGTGTCCTCCTACGAGCAGTACTTC	CASSLKTSGPVSSYEQYF
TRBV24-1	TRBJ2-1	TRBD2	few	TGTGCCACCAGTGACATGACAGGGACTAGCGGGACCTATGAGCAGTTCTTC	CATSDMTGTSGTYEQFF
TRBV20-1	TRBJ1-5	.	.	TGCAGTGCAAATGATGGGGGTGGTAATCAGCCCCAGCATTTT	CSANDGGGNQPQHF
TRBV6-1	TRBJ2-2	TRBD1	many	TGTGCCAGCACCTACAGGGGCGACACCGGGGAGCTGTTTTTT	CASTYRGDTGELFF
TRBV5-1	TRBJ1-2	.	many	TGCGCCAGCAGCTTGGACGGGTTTCCGGACGGCTACACCTTC	CASSLDGFPDGYTF
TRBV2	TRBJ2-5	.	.	TGTGCCAGCAGTCCCCTGGGAGTGGCAAGGGCAGAGACCCAGTACTTC	CASSPLGVARAETQYF
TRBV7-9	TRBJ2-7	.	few	TGTGCCAGCGGAACGAGCAGGGGCCGCTTTTACGAGCAGTACTTC	CASGTSRGRFYEQYF
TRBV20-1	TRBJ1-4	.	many	TGCAGTGCTAGCCGGGCCGCACGGGAAAAACTGTTTTTT	CSASRAAREKLFF
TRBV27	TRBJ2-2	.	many	TGTGCCAGCAAAGCGTCGAGGTGGAGAGACACCGGGGAGCTGTTTTTT	CASKASRWRDTGELFF
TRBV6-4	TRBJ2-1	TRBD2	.	TGTGCCAGCAGTAAACTAGCGGGAGGCGGCAATGAGCAGTTCTTC	CASSKLAGGGNEQFF
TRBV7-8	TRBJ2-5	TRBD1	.	TGTGCCAGCAGCTTAGTGGACAGGGAGGAACATTTC	CASSLVDREEHF
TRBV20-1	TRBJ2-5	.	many	TGCAGTGCTAGAGATTACGGGGCCCAGACCCAGTACTTC	CSARDYGAQTQYF
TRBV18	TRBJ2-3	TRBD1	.	TGTGCCAGCTCACCAGAACGAAAGACAGGGGGCCCCTTCACAGATACGCAGTATTTT	CASSPERKTGGPFTDTQYF
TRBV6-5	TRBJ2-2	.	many	TGTGCCAGCAGTTACTCGCCGGGAAACACCGGGGAGCTGTTTTTT	CASSYSPGNTGELFF
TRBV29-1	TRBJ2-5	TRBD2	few	TGCAGCGGGTTGGGCGGGAGGGCGTGGGAGACCCAGTACTTC	CSGLGGRAWETQYF
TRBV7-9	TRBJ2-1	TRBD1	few	TGTGCCAGCAACCCTTCTGAGGGGGCAGTCAATGAGCAGTTCTTC	CASNPSEGAVNEQFF
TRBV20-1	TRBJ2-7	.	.	TGCAGTGCTAGACTAGCTCTTGCCTACGAGCAGTACTTC	CSARLALAYEQYF
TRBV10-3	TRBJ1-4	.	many	TGTGCCGTCAAGGGTGCAACTAATGAAAAACTGTTTTTT	CAVKGATNEKLFF
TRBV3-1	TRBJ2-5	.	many	TGTGCCAGCAGCCAAGAAGGTATCAGGTTCCAAGAGACCCAGTACTTC	CASSQEGIRFQETQYF
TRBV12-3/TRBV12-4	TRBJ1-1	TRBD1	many	TGTGCCAGCAGTTTATGGAAGGGGGCGGGGAACACTGAAGCTTTCTTT	CASSLWKGAGNTEAFF
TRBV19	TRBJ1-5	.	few	TGTGCCACAAAGGGAGGTAGCAATCAGCCCCAGCATTTT	CATKGGSNQPQHF
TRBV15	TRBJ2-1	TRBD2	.	TGTGCCACCAGCCCCTCGGGACTAGCGGGATACAATGAGCAGTTCTTC	CATSPSGLAGYNEQFF
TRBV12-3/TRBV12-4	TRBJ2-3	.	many	TGTGCCAGCAGTTTAACGTCTAGCAGGGGCACAGATACGCAGTATTTT	CASSLTSSRGTDTQYF
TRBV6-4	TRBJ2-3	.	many	TGTGCCAGCCGCGGGGTTGGAACAGATACGCAGTATTTT	CASRGVGTDTQYF
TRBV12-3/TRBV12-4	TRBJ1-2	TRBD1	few	TGTGCCAGCAATCGGGACAGCACGGTCGGCTACACCTTC	CASNRDSTVGYTF
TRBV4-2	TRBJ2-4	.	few	TGTGCCAGCAGCCAAAATAGCGGTCCAGTAGCCAAAAACATTCAGTACTTC	CASSQNSGPVAKNIQYF
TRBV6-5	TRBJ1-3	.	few	TGTGCCAGCAGTTACTCGGTTTTGGCCTCTGGAAACACCATATATTTT	CASSYSVLASGNTIYF
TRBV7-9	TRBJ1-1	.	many	TGTGCCAGCAGCTTAGGACAGTACACTGAAGCTTTCTTT	CASSLGQYTEAFF
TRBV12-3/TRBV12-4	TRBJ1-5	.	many	TGTGCCAGCAGTTTAAACCACTGGGCGAATCAGCCCCAGCATTTT	CASSLNHWANQPQHF
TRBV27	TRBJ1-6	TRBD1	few	TGTGCCAGCAGGGAAAGGGGACAGACCTATAATTCACCCCTCCACTTT	CASRERGQTYNSPLHF
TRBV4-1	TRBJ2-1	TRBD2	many	TGCGCCAGCAGCCAAGAAGGTGGTCCTGGGAGGGCCTACAATGAGCAGTTCTTC	CASSQEGGPGRAYNEQFF